This TCR beta chain was recorded in a study of graft-versus-host responses after intestinal transplantation. The wider study: Anti-thymocyte globulin was used for induction in all recipients, who then took tacrolimus and steroids for 2 to 4 years. Broader study findings: The authors found GvH clones in recipient marrow, some appearing first in ileum or blood.

In the case of this clone: Its cognate antigen is unknown.

Trimming cost V 6 bases and J 1 base; bases outside gene matches: 2. CDR3 length equals 12 residues. Germline V CDR1 and CDR2: SQVTM, ANQGSEA. Sequencing used immunoSEQ multiplex PCR; TCRdb keeps in-frame clones, though not all of them. This table holds 85,000 to 100,000 clones, approximately 90% found once. The rearrangement uses TRBV29-1 and TRBJ1-2; 7 bases are shared with TRBD1. The source was unstimulated CD8+ T cells sorted from spleen or lymph node cells, collected before transplant. The origin of this receptor is a human donor who was the organ donor for an intestinal transplant. The CDR3 DNA reads TGCAGCGTCCAGGGGGTTAACTATGGCTACACCTTC. Amino acid sequence: CSVQGVNYGYTF.